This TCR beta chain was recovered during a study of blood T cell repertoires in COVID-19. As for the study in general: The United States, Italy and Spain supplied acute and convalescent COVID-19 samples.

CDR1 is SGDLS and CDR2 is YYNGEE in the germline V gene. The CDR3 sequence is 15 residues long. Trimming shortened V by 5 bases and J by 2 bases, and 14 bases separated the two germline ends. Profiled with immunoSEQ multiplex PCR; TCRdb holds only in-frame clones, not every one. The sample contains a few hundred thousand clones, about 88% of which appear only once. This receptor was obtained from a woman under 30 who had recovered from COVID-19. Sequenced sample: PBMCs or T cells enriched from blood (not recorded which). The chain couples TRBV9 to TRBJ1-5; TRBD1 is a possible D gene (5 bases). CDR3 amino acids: CASSSGGGGNQPQHF. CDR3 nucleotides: TGTGCCAGCAGTAGTGGGGGAGGGGGCAATCAGCCCCAGCATTTT. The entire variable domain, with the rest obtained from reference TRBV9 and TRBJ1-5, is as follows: DSGVTQTPKHLITATGQRVTLRCSPRSGDLSVYWYQQSLDQGLQFLIQYYNGEERAKGNILERFSAQQFPDLHSELNLSSLELGDSALYFCASSSGGGGNQPQHFGDGTRLSIL.